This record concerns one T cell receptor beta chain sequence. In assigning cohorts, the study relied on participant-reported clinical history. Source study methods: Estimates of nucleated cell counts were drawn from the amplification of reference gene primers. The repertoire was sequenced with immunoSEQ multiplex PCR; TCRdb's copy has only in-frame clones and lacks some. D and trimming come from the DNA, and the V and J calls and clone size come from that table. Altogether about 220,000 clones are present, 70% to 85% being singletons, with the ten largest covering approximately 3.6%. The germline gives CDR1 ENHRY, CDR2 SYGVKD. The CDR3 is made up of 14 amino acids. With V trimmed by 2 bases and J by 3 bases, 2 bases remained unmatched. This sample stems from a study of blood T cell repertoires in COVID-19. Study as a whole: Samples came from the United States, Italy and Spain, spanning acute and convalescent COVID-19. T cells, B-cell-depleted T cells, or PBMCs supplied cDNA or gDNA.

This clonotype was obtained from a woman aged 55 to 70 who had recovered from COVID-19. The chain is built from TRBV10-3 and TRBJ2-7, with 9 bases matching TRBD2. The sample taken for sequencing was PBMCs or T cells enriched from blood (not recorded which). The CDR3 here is CAISELAGIYEQYF. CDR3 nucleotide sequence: TGTGCCATCAGTGAGCTAGCGGGGATCTACGAGCAGTACTTC.